The 8 T cell receptor beta chains below were found in one sample sequenced in a study of Graves' ophthalmopathy and Graves' hyperthyroidism (dated by TCRdb to 2017 to 2018). Sequencer: Illumina HiSeq 2000. For repertoire sequencing, the TCR beta CDR3 regions were amplified from RNA transcripts. The first round was an RT-PCR using HTBI primers with the Qiagen OneStep RT-PCR kit, and this first round was followed by a second-round multiplex PCR, then size selection and purification. The raw public reads went through TCRdb reprocessing: fastp at Q25, MiXCR clone calling, in-frame beta chains kept. Every entry covers one CDR3 protein and lists the most common genes and DNA from its rows. Recorded for this sample are around 1,200,000 distinct CDR3 sequences; roughly 35% of them occurred a single time. The ten biggest clones cover over 8.5% of the sample. Sequenced input: peripheral blood or thyroid tissue (not recorded which). These receptors came from an adult man with Graves' hyperthyroidism.

The genes are TRBV5-5 and TRBJ2-2; 13 nucleotides align to TRBD2. Per the germline V gene, CDR1 is SGHKS and CDR2 is YYEKEE (reference sequence). The J segment lost 7 bases and the V segment lost 5 bases, leaving 5 bases of the junction unmatched. This CDR3 has 15 amino acids. CDR3 sequence reads: CASRAGLAGVGELFF. The CDR3 DNA sequence: TGTGCCAGCAGGGCTGGACTAGCGGGAGTCGGGGAGCTGTTTTTT. The full variable domain, completed using reference TRBV5-5 and TRBJ2-2, is DAGVTQSPTHLIKTRGQQVTLRCSPISGHKSVSWYQQVLGQGPQFIFQYYEKEERGRGNFPDRFSARQFPNYSSELNVNALLLGDSALYLCASRAGLAGVGELFFGEGSRLTVL.

The rearrangement joins TRBV7-9 to TRBJ2-7; D call uncertain. The CDR3 runs to 12 residues. Germline V lookup: CDR1 SEHNR, CDR2 FQNEAQ (reference sequence). V was cut by 8 bases and J by 12 bases, with 20 bases left in between. DNA of the CDR3: TGTGCCAGCCAGCGTGGCAGCCTGTCTCCGTACTTC. Its protein is CASQRGSLSPYF. Full variable domain (outside the CDR3, taken from reference TRBV7-9 and TRBJ2-7): DTGVSQNPRHKITKRGQNVTFRCDPISEHNRLYWYRQTLGQGPEFLTYFQNEAQLEKSRLLSDRFSAERPKGSFSTLEIQRTEQGDSAMYLCASQRGSLSPYFGPGTRLTVT.

This clonotype was seen once. A much larger clonotype is one base distant, so this may be a read error. Given the absence of the conserved phenylalanine or tryptophan at the CDR3 end, a read error is likely. This chain links TRBV9 with TRBJ2-5; a weak D match, TRBD2 (5 bases). Trimming shortened V by 4 bases and J by 5 bases, and 15 bases separated the two germline ends. The germline CDR1 and CDR2 sequences are SGDLS and YYNGEE. The CDR3 runs to 14 residues. As DNA, the CDR3 is TGTGCCAGCAGCCGGGATCCCCTCGGGGAGACCCAGTACCTC. Its protein is CASSRDPLGETQYL.

There are many counts of this clonotype. The chain couples TRBV9 to TRBJ1-5; D remains unclear. Between the trimmed V and J ends, which lost 3 bases and 4 bases, there was a span of 11 bases. Looked up from germline, CDR1 is SGDLS and CDR2 is YYNGEE. The CDR3 loop spans 14 amino acids. The CDR3 loop reads CASSGGVANQPQHF. DNA of the CDR3: TGTGCCAGCAGCGGCGGGGTAGCAAATCAGCCCCAGCATTTT. Full variable domain (rest looked up from reference TRBV9 and TRBJ1-5): DSGVTQTPKHLITATGQRVTLRCSPRSGDLSVYWYQQSLDQGLQFLIQYYNGEERAKGNILERFSAQQFPDLHSELNLSSLELGDSALYFCASSGGVANQPQHFGDGTRLSIL.

The chain uses TRBV29-1 and TRBJ1-3; TRBD1 might be the D (6 bases). The V gene lost 8 bases and the J gene lost 2 bases, with 16 bases spanning the gap. Germline V gene lookup returns CDR1 SQVTM and CDR2 ANQGSEA. This CDR3 contains 14 residues. The CDR3 reads CSLRGGFAGNTIYF. CDR3 nucleotide sequence: TGCAGCTTAAGGGGGGGGTTCGCTGGAAACACCATATATTTT.

This clonotype was seen ten or more times. The chain carries TRBV25-1 and TRBJ2-7; D remains unclear. The CDR3 length is 14 residues. Germline CDR1 is MGHDK and CDR2 is SYGVNS. Trimming removed 1 base at V and 3 bases at J, with 10 bases between. The CDR3 DNA reads TGTGCCAGCAGTGAATCGGCGGAAATCTACGAGCAGTACTTC. It yields the protein CASSESAEIYEQYF.

This clonotype was seen repeatedly, ten times or more. The genes are TRBV20-1 and TRBJ2-7; D is possibly TRBD1 (5 bases). The CDR3 extends over 12 amino acids. Germline V gene sequence: CDR1 DFQATT, CDR2 SNEGSKA (reference sequence). V was pared by 0 bases and J by 7 bases, with 10 bases between. The CDR3 is CSARDLQAEQYF. DNA for the CDR3: TGCAGTGCTAGAGATTTACAGGCTGAGCAGTACTTC.

The CDR3 bases are TGCAGCGCCGCCAACCAGGGGGGCACTGAAGCTTTCTTT. Amino acid sequence: CSAANQGGTEAFF. The V call is TRBV29-1, the J call TRBJ1-1; 7 positions match TRBD1. Germline-derived CDR1 and CDR2 are SQVTM and ANQGSEA. The CDR3 extends over 13 amino acids. Unmatched junction bases numbered 9, after V lost 7 bases and J lost 4 bases.